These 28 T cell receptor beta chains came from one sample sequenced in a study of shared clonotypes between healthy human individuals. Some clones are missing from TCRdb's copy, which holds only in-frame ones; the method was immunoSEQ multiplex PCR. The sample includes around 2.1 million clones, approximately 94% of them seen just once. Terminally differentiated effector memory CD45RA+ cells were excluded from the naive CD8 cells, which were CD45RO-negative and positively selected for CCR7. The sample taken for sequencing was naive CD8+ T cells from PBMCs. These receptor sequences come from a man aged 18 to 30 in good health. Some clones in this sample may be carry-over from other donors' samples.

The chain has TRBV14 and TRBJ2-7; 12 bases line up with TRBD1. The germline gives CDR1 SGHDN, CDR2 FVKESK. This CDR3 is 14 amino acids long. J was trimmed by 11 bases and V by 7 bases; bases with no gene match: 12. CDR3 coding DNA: TGTGCCAGCATTTCGTCGGGACAGGGGGCGCGAAAGTACTTC. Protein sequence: CASISSGQGARKYF.

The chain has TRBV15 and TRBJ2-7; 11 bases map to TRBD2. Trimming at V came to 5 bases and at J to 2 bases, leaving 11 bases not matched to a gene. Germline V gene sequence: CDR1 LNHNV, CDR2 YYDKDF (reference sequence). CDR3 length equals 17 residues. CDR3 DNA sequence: TGTGCCACCAGCCCTCACCCGACTAGCGGGAACCCCTACGAGCAGTACTTC. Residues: CATSPHPTSGNPYEQYF.

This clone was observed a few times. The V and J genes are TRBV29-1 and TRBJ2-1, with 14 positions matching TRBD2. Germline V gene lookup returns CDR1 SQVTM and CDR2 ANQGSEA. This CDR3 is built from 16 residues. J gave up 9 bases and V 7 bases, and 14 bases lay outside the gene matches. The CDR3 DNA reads TGCAGCGCAACGGGGACTAGCGGGAGCAAGGAGGGTGAGCAGTTCTTC. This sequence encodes CSATGTSGSKEGEQFF.

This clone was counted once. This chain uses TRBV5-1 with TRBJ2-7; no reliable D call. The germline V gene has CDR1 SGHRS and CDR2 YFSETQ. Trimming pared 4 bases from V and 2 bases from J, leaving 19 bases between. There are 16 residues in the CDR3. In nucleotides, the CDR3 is TGCGCCAGCAGCCCCGACGAGCAGATGGGCCCCTACGAGCAGTACTTC. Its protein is CASSPDEQMGPYEQYF.

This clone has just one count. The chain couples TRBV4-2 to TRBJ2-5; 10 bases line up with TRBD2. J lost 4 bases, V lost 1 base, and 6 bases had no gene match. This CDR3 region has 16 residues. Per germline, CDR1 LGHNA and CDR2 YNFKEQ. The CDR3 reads CASSQVSGRASETQYF. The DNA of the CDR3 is TGTGCCAGCAGCCAAGTCAGCGGGAGGGCCTCAGAGACCCAGTACTTC.

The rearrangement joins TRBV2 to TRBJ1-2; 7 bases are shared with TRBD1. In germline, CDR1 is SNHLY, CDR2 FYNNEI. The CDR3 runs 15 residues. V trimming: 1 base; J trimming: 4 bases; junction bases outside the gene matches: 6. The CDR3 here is CASSEVGDRLYGYTF. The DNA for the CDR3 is TGTGCCAGCAGTGAAGTAGGGGACAGACTCTATGGCTACACCTTC.

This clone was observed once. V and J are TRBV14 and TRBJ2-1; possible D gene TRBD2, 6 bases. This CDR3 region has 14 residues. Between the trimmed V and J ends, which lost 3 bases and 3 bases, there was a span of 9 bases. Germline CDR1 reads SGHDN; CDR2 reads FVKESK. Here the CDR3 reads CASSHRRGYNEQFF. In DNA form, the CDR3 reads TGTGCCAGCAGCCATAGGAGGGGCTACAATGAGCAGTTCTTC.

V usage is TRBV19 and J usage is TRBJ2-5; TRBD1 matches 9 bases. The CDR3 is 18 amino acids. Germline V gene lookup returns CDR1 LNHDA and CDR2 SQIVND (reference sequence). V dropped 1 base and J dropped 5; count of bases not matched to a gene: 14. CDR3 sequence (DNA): TGTGCCAGTAGTATAGTGTACGGGGGACAGGGCCTAGGCGAGACCCAGTACTTC. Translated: CASSIVYGGQGLGETQYF. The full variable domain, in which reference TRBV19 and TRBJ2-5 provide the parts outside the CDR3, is DGGITQSPKYLFRKEGQNVTLSCEQNLNHDAMYWYRQDPGQGLRLIYYSQIVNDFQKGDIAEGYSVSREKKESFPLTVTSAQKNPTAFYLCASSIVYGGQGLGETQYFGPGTRLLVL.

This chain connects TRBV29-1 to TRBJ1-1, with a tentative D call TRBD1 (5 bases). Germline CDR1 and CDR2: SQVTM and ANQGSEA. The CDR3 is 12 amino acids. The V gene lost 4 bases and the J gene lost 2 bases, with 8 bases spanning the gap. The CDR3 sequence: CSVVRGNTEAFF. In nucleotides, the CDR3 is TGCAGCGTTGTTCGGGGCAACACTGAAGCTTTCTTT. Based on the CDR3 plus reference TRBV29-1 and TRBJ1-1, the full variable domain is SAVISQKPSRDICQRGTSLTIQCQVDSQVTMMFWYRQQPGQSLTLIATANQGSEATYESGFVIDKFPISRPNLTFSTLTVSNMSPEDSSIYLCSVVRGNTEAFFGQGTRLTVV.

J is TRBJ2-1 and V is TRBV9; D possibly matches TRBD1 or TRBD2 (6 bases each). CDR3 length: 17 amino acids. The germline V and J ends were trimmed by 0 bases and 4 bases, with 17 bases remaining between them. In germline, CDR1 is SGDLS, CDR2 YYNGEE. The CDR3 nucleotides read TGTGCCAGCAGCGTAGTCTCGGGGGCCCATCGATACAATGAGCAGTTCTTC. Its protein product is CASSVVSGAHRYNEQFF.

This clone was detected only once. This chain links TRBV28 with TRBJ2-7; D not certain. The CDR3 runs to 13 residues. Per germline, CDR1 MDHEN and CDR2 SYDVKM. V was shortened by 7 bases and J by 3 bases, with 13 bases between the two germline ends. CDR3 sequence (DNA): TGTGCCAGCACCTGGGGTCCAGGCTACGAGCAGTACTTC. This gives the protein CASTWGPGYEQYF.

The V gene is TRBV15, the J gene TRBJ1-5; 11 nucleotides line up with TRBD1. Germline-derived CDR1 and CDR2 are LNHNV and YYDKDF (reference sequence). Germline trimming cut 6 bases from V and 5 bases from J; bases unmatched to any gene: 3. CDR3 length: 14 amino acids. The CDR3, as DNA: TGTGCCACCAGGGGGACAGGGGGTGATCAGCCCCAGCATTTT. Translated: CATRGTGGDQPQHF.

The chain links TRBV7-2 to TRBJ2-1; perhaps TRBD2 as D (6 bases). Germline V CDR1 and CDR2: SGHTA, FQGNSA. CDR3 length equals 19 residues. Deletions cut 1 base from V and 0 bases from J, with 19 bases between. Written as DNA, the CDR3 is TGTGCCAGCAGCTTAGGCGCCCACCTAGCGCCAAGCTCCTACAATGAGCAGTTCTTC. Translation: CASSLGAHLAPSSYNEQFF.

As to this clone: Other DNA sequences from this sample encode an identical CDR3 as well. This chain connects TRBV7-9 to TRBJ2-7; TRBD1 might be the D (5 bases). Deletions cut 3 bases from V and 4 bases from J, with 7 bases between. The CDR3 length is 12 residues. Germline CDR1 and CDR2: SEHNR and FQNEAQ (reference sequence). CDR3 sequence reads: CASSFQGYEQYF. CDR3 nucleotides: TGTGCCAGCAGCTTCCAGGGTTACGAGCAGTACTTC.

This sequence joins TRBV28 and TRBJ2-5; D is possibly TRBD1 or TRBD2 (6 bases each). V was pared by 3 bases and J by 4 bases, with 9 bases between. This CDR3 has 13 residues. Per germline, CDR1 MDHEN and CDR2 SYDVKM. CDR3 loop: CASSFSGAETQYF. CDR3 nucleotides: TGTGCCAGCAGTTTTTCGGGGGCAGAGACCCAGTACTTC.

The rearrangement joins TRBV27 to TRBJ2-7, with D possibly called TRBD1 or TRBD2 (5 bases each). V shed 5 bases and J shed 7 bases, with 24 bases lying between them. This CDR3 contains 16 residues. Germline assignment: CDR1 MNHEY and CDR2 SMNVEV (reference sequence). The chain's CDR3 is CASSLSSGTGVREQYF. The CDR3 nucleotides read TGTGCCAGCAGTCTTTCGTCCGGGACCGGCGTGAGAGAGCAGTACTTC.

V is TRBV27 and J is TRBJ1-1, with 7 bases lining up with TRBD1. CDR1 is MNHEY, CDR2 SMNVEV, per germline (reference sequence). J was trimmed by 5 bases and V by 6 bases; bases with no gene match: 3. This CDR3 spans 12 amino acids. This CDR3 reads CASRTGRTEAFF. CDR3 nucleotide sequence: TGTGCCAGCAGGACAGGGAGGACTGAAGCTTTCTTT.

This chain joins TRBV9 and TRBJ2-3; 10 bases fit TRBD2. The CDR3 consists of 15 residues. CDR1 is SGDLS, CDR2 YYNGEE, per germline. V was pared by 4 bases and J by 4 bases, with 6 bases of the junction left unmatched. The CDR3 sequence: CASSPSGSTADTQYF. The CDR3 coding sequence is TGTGCCAGCAGCCCTAGCGGGAGCACAGCAGATACGCAGTATTTT.

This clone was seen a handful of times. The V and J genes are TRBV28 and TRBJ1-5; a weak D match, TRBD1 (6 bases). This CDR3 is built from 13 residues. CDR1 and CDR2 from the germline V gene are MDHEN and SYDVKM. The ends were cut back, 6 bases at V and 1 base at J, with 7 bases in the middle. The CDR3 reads CASSDRSNQPQHF. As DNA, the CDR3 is TGTGCCAGCAGCGACAGGAGCAATCAGCCCCAGCATTTT.

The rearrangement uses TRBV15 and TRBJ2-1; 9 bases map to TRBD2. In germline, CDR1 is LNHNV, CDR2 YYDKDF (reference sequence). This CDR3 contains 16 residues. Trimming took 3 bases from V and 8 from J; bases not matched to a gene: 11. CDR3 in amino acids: CATSSTLAGSMHEQFF. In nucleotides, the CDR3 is TGTGCCACCAGCAGTACACTAGCGGGCTCGATGCATGAGCAGTTCTTC.

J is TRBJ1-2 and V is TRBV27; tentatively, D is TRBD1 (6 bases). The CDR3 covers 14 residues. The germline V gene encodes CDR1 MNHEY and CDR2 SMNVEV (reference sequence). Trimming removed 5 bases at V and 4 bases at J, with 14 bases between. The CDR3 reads CASSPRTDSYGYTF. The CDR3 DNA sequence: TGTGCCAGCAGTCCTCGGACAGACTCCTATGGCTACACCTTC.

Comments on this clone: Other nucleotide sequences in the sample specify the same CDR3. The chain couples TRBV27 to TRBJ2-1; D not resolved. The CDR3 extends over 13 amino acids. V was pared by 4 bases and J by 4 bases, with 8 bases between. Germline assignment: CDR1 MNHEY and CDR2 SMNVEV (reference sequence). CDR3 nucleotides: TGTGCCAGCAGTTCCGGGCCATACAATGAGCAGTTCTTC. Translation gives CASSSGPYNEQFF.

CDR3 protein: CASSLSGATGELFF. Here the CDR3 DNA reads TGTGCCAGCAGCCTGTCGGGGGCGACCGGGGAGCTGTTTTTT. J is TRBJ2-2 and V is TRBV11-1, with D perhaps assigned TRBD1 or TRBD2 (6 bases each). Germline V CDR1 and CDR2: SGHAT, FQDESV (reference sequence). This CDR3 spans 14 amino acids. V lost 5 bases and J lost 5, with 12 bases in between.

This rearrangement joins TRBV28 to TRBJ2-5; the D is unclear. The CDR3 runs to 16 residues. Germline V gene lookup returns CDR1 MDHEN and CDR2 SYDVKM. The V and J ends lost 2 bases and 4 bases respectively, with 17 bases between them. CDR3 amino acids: CASSLNPRLIRETQYF. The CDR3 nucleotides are TGTGCCAGCAGTTTAAACCCTAGATTAATCCGAGAGACCCAGTACTTC.

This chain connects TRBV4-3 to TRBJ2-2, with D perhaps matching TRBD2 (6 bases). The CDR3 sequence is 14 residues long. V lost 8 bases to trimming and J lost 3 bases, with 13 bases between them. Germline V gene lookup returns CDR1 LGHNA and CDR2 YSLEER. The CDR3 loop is CASAKEGDTGELFF. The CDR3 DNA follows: TGCGCCAGCGCCAAGGAGGGTGACACCGGGGAGCTGTTTTTT.

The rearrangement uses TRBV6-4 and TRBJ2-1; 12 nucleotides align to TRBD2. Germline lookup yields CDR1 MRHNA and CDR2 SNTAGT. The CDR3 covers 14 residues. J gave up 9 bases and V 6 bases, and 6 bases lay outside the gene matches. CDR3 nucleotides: TGTGCCAGCAGCCCCCTAGCGGGAGGGAGTGAGCAGTTCTTC. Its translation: CASSPLAGGSEQFF.

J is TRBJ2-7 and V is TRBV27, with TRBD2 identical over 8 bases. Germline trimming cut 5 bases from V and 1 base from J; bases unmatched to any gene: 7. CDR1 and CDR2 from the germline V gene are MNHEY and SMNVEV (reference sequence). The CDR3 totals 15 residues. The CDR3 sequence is CASSIASGQSYEQYF. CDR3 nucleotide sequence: TGTGCCAGCAGTATCGCTAGCGGGCAGTCCTACGAGCAGTACTTC.

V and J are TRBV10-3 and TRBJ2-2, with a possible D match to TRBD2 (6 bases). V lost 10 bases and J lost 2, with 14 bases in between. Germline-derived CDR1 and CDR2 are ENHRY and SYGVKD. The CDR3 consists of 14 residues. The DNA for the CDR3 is TGTGCCACCAGGGTCGGGGGTAACACCGGGGAGCTGTTTTTT. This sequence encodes CATRVGGNTGELFF.